This T cell receptor beta chain came from a study of control samples from healthy donors and cancer patients. Assay used: immunoSEQ multiplex PCR; TCRdb lists only in-frame clones, some missing. This sample has about 180,000 clones, with roughly 92% found just once. The sample taken for sequencing was blood. The sequence was obtained from a man aged 30 to 39 in good health.

CDR3 nucleotides: TGTGCCACCAGCCATTTTCCAAGCGGGAGCTACGAGCAGTACTTC. Translation: CATSHFPSGSYEQYF. The chain is built from TRBV15 and TRBJ2-7, with 8 bases matching TRBD2. Germline V gene lookup returns CDR1 LNHNV and CDR2 YYDKDF (reference sequence). The CDR3 covers 15 residues. The V segment lost 5 bases and the J segment 3 bases; nucleotides outside the gene matches: 9.